One and the same sample provided the 13 T cell receptor beta chains below, sequenced in a study of control samples from healthy donors and cancer patients. Clones were sequenced by immunoSEQ multiplex PCR, and TCRdb holds only the in-frame ones, with some missing. The repertoire consists of about 160,000 clones, with roughly 94% occurring once and the leading ten covering around 13%. Sample: PBMCs. The receptors were sampled from a man in his 60s with colorectal cancer.

The CDR3 DNA follows: TGTGCCAGCAGCTTAGACGGGAACGGGGCTAACTATGGCTACACCTTC. Protein: CASSLDGNGANYGYTF. The chain uses TRBV7-2 and TRBJ1-2; no firm D call. The CDR3 loop spans 16 amino acids. V gave up 1 base and J gave up 0 bases, with 12 bases separating them. Per the germline V gene, CDR1 is SGHTA and CDR2 is FQGNSA.

The chain combines TRBV24-1 with TRBJ1-2; D might be TRBD1 (5 bases). CDR1 is KGHDR, CDR2 SFDVKD, per germline. The CDR3 is made up of 16 amino acids. V was clipped by 3 bases and J by 7 bases, with 20 bases between them. This chain's CDR3 is CATSDGTVAGIGGYTF. CDR3 nucleotides: TGTGCCACCAGTGATGGGACGGTGGCGGGAATTGGTGGCTACACCTTC.

The chain uses TRBV4-1 and TRBJ1-1; possibly TRBD1 for D (5 bases). The CDR3 sequence is 15 residues long. Per the germline V gene, CDR1 is MGHRA and CDR2 is YSYEKL. V was shortened by 0 bases and J by 6 bases, with 14 bases between the two germline ends. This CDR3 is CASSQEGSGFSEAFF. Written as DNA, the CDR3 is TGCGCCAGCAGCCAAGAGGGTTCAGGGTTTTCTGAAGCTTTCTTT.

The chain combines TRBV10-2 with TRBJ2-3, with 9 bases aligning to TRBD1. The V and J ends lost 2 bases and 2 bases, in that order; junction bases with no gene match: 5. CDR1 and CDR2 (germline): WSHSY, SAAADI. This CDR3 is built from 16 residues. Written as DNA, the CDR3 is TGCGCCAGCAGTGAGCCCGGACAGGGGACCACAGATACGCAGTATTTT. It translates to CASSEPGQGTTDTQYF.

V is TRBV10-1 and J is TRBJ2-4, with a tentative D call TRBD2 (5 bases). Germline V lookup: CDR1 WNHNN, CDR2 SYGVQD (reference sequence). V lost 3 bases, J lost 10 bases, and 16 bases lay in between. This CDR3 is built from 14 residues. Written as DNA, the CDR3 is TGCGCCAGCAGTGAACTAGACACCCGAGGGATTCAGTACTTC. Translation: CASSELDTRGIQYF.

The chain recombines TRBV24-1 with TRBJ2-7; D is undetermined. The CDR3 runs 15 residues. Trimming removed 3 bases from V and 1 base from J, with 12 bases in between. Looked up from germline, CDR1 is KGHDR and CDR2 is SFDVKD. This chain's CDR3 is CATSDPQDGSYEQYF. As DNA, the CDR3 is TGTGCCACCAGTGATCCCCAGGACGGTTCCTACGAGCAGTACTTC.

V and J are TRBV3-1 (or the pseudogene TRBV3-2) and TRBJ1-6, with TRBD1 identical over 8 bases. Losses at the gene ends were 4 bases for V and 6 bases for J; bases not matched to a gene: 2. The germline CDR1 and CDR2 sequences are LGHDT and YNNKEL (reference sequence). This CDR3 region has 14 residues. DNA for the CDR3: TGTGCCAGCAGCCTAGGACAGGGTAATTCACCCCTCCACTTT. Translated: CASSLGQGNSPLHF.

This clone appeared a single time. The rearrangement uses TRBV5-1 and TRBJ2-3; TRBD2 agrees at 11 bases. Germline values: CDR1 SGHRS, CDR2 YFSETQ. The CDR3 has 17 residues. The ends lost 4 bases at V and 5 bases at J; junction bases unmatched: 12. CDR3 in amino acids: CASSPPGSGGAVDTQYF. CDR3 DNA sequence: TGCGCCAGCAGCCCCCCGGGTAGCGGGGGGGCGGTAGATACGCAGTATTTT. Full variable domain (rest looked up from reference TRBV5-1 and TRBJ2-3): KAGVTQTPRYLIKTRGQQVTLSCSPISGHRSVSWYQQTPGQGLQFLFEYFSETQRNKGNFPGRFSGRQFSNSRSEMNVSTLELGDSALYLCASSPPGSGGAVDTQYFGPGTRLTVL.

V usage is TRBV18 and J usage is TRBJ1-1; the D gene is possibly TRBD1 (5 bases). This CDR3 contains 17 residues. Germline V gene sequence: CDR1 KGHSH, CDR2 LQKENI. V was pared by 4 bases and J by 1 base, with 19 bases between. The CDR3 region is CASSLTMGPTRNTEAFF. CDR3 sequence (DNA): TGTGCCAGCTCACTAACAATGGGACCCACGAGGAACACTGAAGCTTTCTTT.

V is TRBV24-1 and J is TRBJ2-3, with 8 bases matching TRBD1. Germline V gives CDR1 KGHDR, CDR2 SFDVKD. This CDR3 spans 16 amino acids. The junction had 9 bases not matched to a gene; V was cut back by 2 bases and J by 6 bases. CDR3 sequence: CATSDSGQGLRDTQYF. In DNA form, the CDR3 reads TGTGCCACCAGTGATTCCGGACAGGGTCTTAGGGATACGCAGTATTTT.

The chain recombines TRBV2 with TRBJ1-5; the D is unclear. The CDR3 has 14 residues. V lost 8 bases, J lost 0 bases, and 11 bases lay in between. Germline V gene sequence: CDR1 SNHLY, CDR2 FYNNEI. CDR3 DNA: TGTGCCAGCGCCCCGATAGATAGCAATCAGCCCCAGCATTTT. Translating it yields CASAPIDSNQPQHF.

The rearrangement joins TRBV19 to TRBJ1-5; 7 bases align to TRBD1. From germline, CDR1 is LNHDA and CDR2 SQIVND (reference sequence). The CDR3 spans 14 residues. V was clipped by 10 bases and J by 4 bases; unmatched bases: 10. The CDR3 DNA reads as TGTGCCACTCAGTCCGGGACAGTAAATCAGCCCCAGCATTTT. Translating gives CATQSGTVNQPQHF.

V usage is TRBV5-4 and J usage is TRBJ1-4; 8 positions agree with TRBD1. The germline CDR1 and CDR2 sequences are SGHNT and YYREEE (reference sequence). The CDR3 has 16 residues. The J segment lost 5 bases and the V segment lost 3 bases, leaving 9 bases of the junction unmatched. In nucleotides, the CDR3 is TGTGCCAGCAGCTCTGCAGGACAGGGAATAAATGAAAAACTGTTTTTT. Its protein is CASSSAGQGINEKLFF.